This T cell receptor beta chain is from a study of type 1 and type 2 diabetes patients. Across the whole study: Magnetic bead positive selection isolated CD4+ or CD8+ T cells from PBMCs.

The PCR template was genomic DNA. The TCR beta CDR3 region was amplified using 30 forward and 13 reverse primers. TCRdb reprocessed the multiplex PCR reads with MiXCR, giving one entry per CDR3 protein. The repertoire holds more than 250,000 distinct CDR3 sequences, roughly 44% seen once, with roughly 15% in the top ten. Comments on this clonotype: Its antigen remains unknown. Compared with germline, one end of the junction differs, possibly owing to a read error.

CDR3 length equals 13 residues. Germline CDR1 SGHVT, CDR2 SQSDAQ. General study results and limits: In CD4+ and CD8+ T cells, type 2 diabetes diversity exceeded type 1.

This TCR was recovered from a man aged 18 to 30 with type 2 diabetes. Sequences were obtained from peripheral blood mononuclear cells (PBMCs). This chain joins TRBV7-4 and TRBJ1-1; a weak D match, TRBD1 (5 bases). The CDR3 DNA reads TGTGCCAGCAGTCTCAAATGGGGGTCTGAAGTTTTCTTT. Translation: CASSLKWGSEVFF.